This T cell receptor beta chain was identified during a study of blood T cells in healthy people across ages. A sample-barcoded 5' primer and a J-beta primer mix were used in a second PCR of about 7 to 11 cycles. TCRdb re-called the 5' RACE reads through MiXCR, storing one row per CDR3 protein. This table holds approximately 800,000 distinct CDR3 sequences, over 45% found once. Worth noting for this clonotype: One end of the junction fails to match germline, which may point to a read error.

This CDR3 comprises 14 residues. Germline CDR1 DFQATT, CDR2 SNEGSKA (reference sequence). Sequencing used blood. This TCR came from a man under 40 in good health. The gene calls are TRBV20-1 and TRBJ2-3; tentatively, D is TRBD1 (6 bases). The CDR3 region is CSAKGEFSTDTRYF. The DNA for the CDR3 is TGCAGTGCTAAGGGGGAGTTTAGCACAGATACGCGGTATTTT.